The 12 T cell receptor beta chains reported below all come from one sample, sequenced in a study of shared clonotypes between healthy human individuals. Assay used: immunoSEQ multiplex PCR; TCRdb lists only in-frame clones, some missing. Altogether 900,000 to 1,200,000 clones are present, approximately 80% being singletons, with the ten largest covering roughly 0.55%. Sequencing used memory CD4+ T cells from PBMCs. Subset in this sample: CD45RA-negative fraction. These receptors were taken from a man aged 18 to 30 in good health. Some clones in this sample may be carry-over from other donors' samples.

The rearrangement uses TRBV4-2 and TRBJ2-2; 14 bases agree with TRBD2. The CDR3 is 18 amino acids. V lost 3 bases and J lost 0; bases outside the gene matches: 3. Germline loops: CDR1 LGHNA, CDR2 YNFKEQ. The CDR3 DNA follows: TGTGCCAGCAGCCATGGACTAGCGGGAGGCGCGAACACCGGGGAGCTGTTTTTT. Translated, it gives CASSHGLAGGANTGELFF.

The chain has TRBV7-2 and TRBJ1-1, with D perhaps matching TRBD1 (5 bases). Deletions cut 1 base from V and 5 bases from J, with 11 bases between. Germline lookup yields CDR1 SGHTA and CDR2 FQGNSA. CDR3 length equals 14 residues. The CDR3 reads CASSLGDSRTEAFF. The CDR3 DNA is TGTGCCAGCAGCTTAGGGGACTCGAGGACTGAAGCTTTCTTT.

The chain links TRBV28 to TRBJ2-1; no reliable D call. Trimming cost V 10 bases and J 10 bases, with 14 bases left between them. The CDR3 has 11 residues. Germline CDR1 reads MDHEN; CDR2 reads SYDVKM. CDR3 loop: CATSPILEQFF. CDR3 DNA sequence: TGTGCCACTTCTCCAATTTTGGAGCAGTTCTTC.

This clone came up many times. The chain has TRBV6-5 and TRBJ2-1; no definite D call. Germline V gene data show CDR1 as MNHEY and CDR2 as SVGAGI. The CDR3 covers 12 residues. Trimming pared 2 bases from V and 12 bases from J, leaving 11 bases between. This CDR3 is CASSYPMGTQFF. The CDR3, as DNA: TGTGCCAGCAGTTACCCCATGGGTACGCAGTTCTTC.

The chain uses TRBV11-3 and TRBJ2-5, with 13 bases fitting TRBD2. J gave up 5 bases and V 5 bases, and 8 bases lay outside the gene matches. The V gene's germline CDR1 is SGHNT and CDR2 YENEEA. The CDR3 has 16 residues. The CDR3 DNA sequence: TGTGCCAGCAGCCCTGGACTAGCGGGAGTAATTGAGACCCAGTACTTC. The encoded protein is CASSPGLAGVIETQYF. Together with reference TRBV11-3 and TRBJ2-5, the CDR3 gives the full variable domain: EAGVVQSPRYKIIEKKQPVAFWCNPISGHNTLYWYLQNLGQGPELLIRYENEEAVDDSQLPKDRFSAERLKGVDSTLKIQPAELGDSAVYLCASSPGLAGVIETQYFGPGTRLLVL.

As concerns this clone: This CDR3 is also generated by other DNA sequences in the sample. V gene TRBV18 combines with J gene TRBJ2-5; no firm D call. The CDR3 consists of 13 residues. V lost 0 bases and J 1 base, leaving 3 bases between the germline ends. Germline CDR1 is KGHSH and CDR2 is LQKENI. The CDR3 DNA follows: TGTGCCAGCTCACCACCGGTCCAAGAGACCCAGTACTTC. Its translation: CASSPPVQETQYF. Full variable domain (rest looked up from reference TRBV18 and TRBJ2-5): NAGVMQNPRHLVRRRGQEARLRCSPMKGHSHVYWYRQLPEEGLKFMVYLQKENIIDESGMPKERFSAEFPKEGPSILRIQQVVRGDSAAYFCASSPPVQETQYFGPGTRLLVL.

The V call is TRBV5-1, the J call TRBJ1-5; tentative D call: TRBD1 (5 bases). Trimming cost V 1 base and J 4 bases, with 12 bases left between them. The CDR3 has 15 amino acids. Germline V gene lookup returns CDR1 SGHRS and CDR2 YFSETQ. Here the CDR3 reads CASSLLPGGNQPQHF. DNA of the CDR3: TGCGCCAGCAGCTTGCTTCCTGGGGGGAATCAGCCCCAGCATTTT.

The V and J genes are TRBV6-4 and TRBJ2-3, with 8 bases identical to TRBD1. V was pared by 4 bases and J by 3 bases, with 6 bases of the junction left unmatched. Per germline, CDR1 MRHNA and CDR2 SNTAGT. The CDR3 runs to 15 residues. CDR3 sequence reads: CASSGQGRGTDTQYF. The CDR3 DNA follows: TGTGCCAGCAGTGGACAGGGGCGTGGGACAGATACGCAGTATTTT.

This chain connects TRBV27 to TRBJ1-5, with a tentative D call TRBD1 (6 bases). V was trimmed by 11 bases and J by 3 bases, leaving 14 bases between them. CDR1 is MNHEY, CDR2 SMNVEV, per germline (reference sequence). CDR3 length: 13 residues. The chain's CDR3 is CASQGRFNQPQHF. CDR3 DNA: TGTGCCTCCCAGGGGCGCTTCAATCAGCCCCAGCATTTT.

This chain links TRBV19 with TRBJ1-1; 8 nucleotides agree with TRBD1. The germline V gene has CDR1 LNHDA and CDR2 SQIVND (reference sequence). J gave up 11 bases and V 5 bases, and 19 bases lay outside the gene matches. CDR3 size: 16 residues. CDR3 sequence: CASSDYPDRGDRLAFF. Written as DNA, the CDR3 is TGTGCCAGTAGTGACTACCCCGACAGGGGTGATCGGTTGGCTTTCTTT.

This sequence joins TRBV4-2 and TRBJ2-3; a possible D gene is TRBD2 (6 bases). The CDR3 is made up of 16 amino acids. CDR1 and CDR2 from the germline V gene are LGHNA and YNFKEQ. Trimming stripped 0 bases from V and 2 bases from J, with 12 bases between. CDR3 region: CASSQEGRDFTDTQYF. DNA for the CDR3: TGTGCCAGCAGCCAAGAAGGGCGGGACTTCACAGATACGCAGTATTTT.

This chain connects TRBV5-1 to TRBJ1-1; D is uncertain. CDR3 length: 14 amino acids. Germline assignment: CDR1 SGHRS and CDR2 YFSETQ. Trimming cost V 1 base and J 0 bases, with 7 bases left between them. CDR3 coding DNA: TGCGCCAGCAGCTTGCCCAGTCTGAACACTGAAGCTTTCTTT. This translates into CASSLPSLNTEAFF.